The rows below give T cell receptor beta chains drawn from one sample of a study of cytomegalovirus exposure and HLA in healthy donors. Method: immunoSEQ multiplex PCR; TCRdb's copy keeps in-frame clones and lacks some. Its listing shows some 50,000 clones. The specimen sequenced was PBMCs. The receptors stem from a middle-aged woman in good health and CMV-seronegative. Each CDR3 is given without its conserved first and last residue. Each record gives: CDR3 protein, V gene, CDR3 length, J gene.

cdr3_aa: ASSSEGARGYT; v_call: TRBV5-1; cdr3_length: 11; j_call: TRBJ1-2
cdr3_aa: ASSELTGVLSGNTIY; v_call: TRBV6-1; cdr3_length: 15; j_call: TRBJ1-3
cdr3_aa: ASSSQGVGSTEAF; v_call: TRBV7-9; cdr3_length: 13; j_call: TRBJ1-1
cdr3_aa: ASSPLAQETQY; v_call: TRBV7-8; cdr3_length: 11; j_call: TRBJ2-5
cdr3_aa: SAYATYEQY; v_call: TRBV20-1; cdr3_length: 9; j_call: TRBJ2-7
cdr3_aa: ASSDSGRLHEQY; v_call: TRBV28; cdr3_length: 12; j_call: TRBJ2-7
cdr3_aa: ASSLLRQGTNEQY; v_call: TRBV7-9; cdr3_length: 13; j_call: TRBJ2-7
cdr3_aa: ASSYGQALEAF; v_call: TRBV6-5; cdr3_length: 11; j_call: TRBJ1-1
cdr3_aa: ASSLTGRNEQF; v_call: TRBV5-4; cdr3_length: 11; j_call: TRBJ2-1
cdr3_aa: ASSPGQSYNEQF; v_call: TRBV7-9; cdr3_length: 12; j_call: TRBJ2-1
cdr3_aa: ASSVAGGSSGANVLT; v_call: TRBV6-1; cdr3_length: 15; j_call: TRBJ2-6
cdr3_aa: ASSPGLAGVNEQF; v_call: TRBV5-4; cdr3_length: 13; j_call: TRBJ2-1
cdr3_aa: ASSLAGRDYGYT; v_call: TRBV7-2; cdr3_length: 12; j_call: TRBJ1-2
cdr3_aa: ASSPADRGRSYGYT; v_call: TRBV28; cdr3_length: 14; j_call: TRBJ1-2
cdr3_aa: ASSFRGETQY; v_call: TRBV7-8; cdr3_length: 10; j_call: TRBJ2-5
cdr3_aa: ASSYGTGGNQPQH; v_call: TRBV2; cdr3_length: 13; j_call: TRBJ1-5
cdr3_aa: ASSGGTGGVYGYT; v_call: TRBV2; cdr3_length: 13; j_call: TRBJ1-2
cdr3_aa: ASSPPGGSAYEQY; v_call: TRBV5-4; cdr3_length: 13; j_call: TRBJ2-7
cdr3_aa: ASSSTPNRNRADGYT; v_call: TRBV5-1; cdr3_length: 15; j_call: TRBJ1-2
cdr3_aa: ASSRELGNQPQH; v_call: TRBV19; cdr3_length: 12; j_call: TRBJ1-5
cdr3_aa: ASSTGTGVHEQY; v_call: TRBV5-4; cdr3_length: 12; j_call: TRBJ2-7
cdr3_aa: ASSFLRESNEQY; v_call: TRBV7-2; cdr3_length: 12; j_call: TRBJ2-7
cdr3_aa: ASSFTSGRASGAGTQY; v_call: TRBV5-6; cdr3_length: 16; j_call: TRBJ2-5
cdr3_aa: ASSRGLISDNEQF; v_call: TRBV4-3; cdr3_length: 13; j_call: TRBJ2-1
cdr3_aa: ASSWGDRGPETQH; v_call: TRBV5-6; cdr3_length: 13; j_call: TRBJ1-5
cdr3_aa: ASRMQGWGYGYT; v_call: TRBV6-1; cdr3_length: 12; j_call: TRBJ1-2
cdr3_aa: ASSPLAGGNNEQF; v_call: TRBV18; cdr3_length: 13; j_call: TRBJ2-1
cdr3_aa: ASGRDRAYEQY; v_call: TRBV18; cdr3_length: 11; j_call: TRBJ2-7
cdr3_aa: ASSLWGGADTQY; v_call: TRBV9; cdr3_length: 12; j_call: TRBJ2-3
cdr3_aa: ASSVARGGAYEQY; v_call: TRBV9; cdr3_length: 13; j_call: TRBJ2-7
cdr3_aa: ASSHRTGGGIEKLF; v_call: TRBV14; cdr3_length: 14; j_call: TRBJ1-4
cdr3_aa: ASSPSPGANYGYT; v_call: TRBV18; cdr3_length: 13; j_call: TRBJ1-2
cdr3_aa: ASSTGTFEQF; v_call: TRBV11-2; cdr3_length: 10; j_call: TRBJ2-1
cdr3_aa: ASSQDGLAGGFDEQY; v_call: TRBV4-3; cdr3_length: 15; j_call: TRBJ2-7
cdr3_aa: ASSLRQEVIRVLQT; v_call: TRBV28; cdr3_length: 14; j_call: TRBJ1-2
cdr3_aa: ASSLVHSPANYGYT; v_call: TRBV28; cdr3_length: 14; j_call: TRBJ1-2
cdr3_aa: ASSLDSHVYT; v_call: TRBV7-2; cdr3_length: 10; j_call: TRBJ1-2
cdr3_aa: ASSLPGLAGGPGEQY; v_call: TRBV5-4; cdr3_length: 15; j_call: TRBJ2-7
cdr3_aa: AFQGRSTEAF; v_call: TRBV30; cdr3_length: 10; j_call: TRBJ1-1
cdr3_aa: ASRQAGGNTGELF; v_call: TRBV6-5; cdr3_length: 13; j_call: TRBJ2-2
cdr3_aa: ASSPTGGGEVNTEAF; v_call: TRBV4-1; cdr3_length: 15; j_call: TRBJ1-1
cdr3_aa: ATSRGAGGLGETQY; v_call: TRBV15; cdr3_length: 14; j_call: TRBJ2-5
cdr3_aa: ASSRQRGTEAF; v_call: TRBV6-6; cdr3_length: 11; j_call: TRBJ1-1
cdr3_aa: ATSRDLARRNDEQF; v_call: TRBV15; cdr3_length: 14; j_call: TRBJ2-1
cdr3_aa: ASSAGFTEAF; v_call: TRBV5-4; cdr3_length: 10; j_call: TRBJ1-1
cdr3_aa: SVETGSDEQY; v_call: TRBV29-1; cdr3_length: 10; j_call: TRBJ2-7